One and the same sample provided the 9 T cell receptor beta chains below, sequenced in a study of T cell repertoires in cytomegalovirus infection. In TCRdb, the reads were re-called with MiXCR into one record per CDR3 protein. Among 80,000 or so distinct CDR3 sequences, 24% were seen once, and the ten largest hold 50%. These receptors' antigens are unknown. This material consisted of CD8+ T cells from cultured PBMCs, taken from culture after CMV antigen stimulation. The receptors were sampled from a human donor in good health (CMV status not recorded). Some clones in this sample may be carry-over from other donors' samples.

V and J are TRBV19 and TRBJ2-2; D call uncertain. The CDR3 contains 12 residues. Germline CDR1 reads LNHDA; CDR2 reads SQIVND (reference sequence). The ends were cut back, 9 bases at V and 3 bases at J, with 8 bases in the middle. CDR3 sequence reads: CASPTYTGELFF. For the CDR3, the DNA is TGTGCCAGCCCCACCTACACCGGGGAGCTGTTTTTT.

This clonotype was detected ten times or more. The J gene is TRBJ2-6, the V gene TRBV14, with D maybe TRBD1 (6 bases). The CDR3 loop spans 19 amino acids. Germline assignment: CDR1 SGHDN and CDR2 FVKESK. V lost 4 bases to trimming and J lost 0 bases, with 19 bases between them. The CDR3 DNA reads TGTGCCAGCAGCCCCCGCTTGTCAGGGGCCGGCTCTGGGGCCAACGTCCTGACTTTC. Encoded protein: CASSPRLSGAGSGANVLTF.

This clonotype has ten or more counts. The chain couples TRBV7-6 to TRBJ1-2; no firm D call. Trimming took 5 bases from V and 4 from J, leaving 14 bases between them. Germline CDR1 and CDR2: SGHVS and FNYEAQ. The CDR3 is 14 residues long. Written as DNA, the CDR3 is TGTGCCAGCAGCGAAGGGTTAATCAGCTATGGCTACACCTTC. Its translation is CASSEGLISYGYTF.

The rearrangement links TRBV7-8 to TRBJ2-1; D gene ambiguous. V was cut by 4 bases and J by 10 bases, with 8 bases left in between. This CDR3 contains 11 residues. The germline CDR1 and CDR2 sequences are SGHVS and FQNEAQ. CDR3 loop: CASSYSQEQFF. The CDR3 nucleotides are TGTGCCAGCAGCTACTCCCAAGAGCAGTTCTTC.

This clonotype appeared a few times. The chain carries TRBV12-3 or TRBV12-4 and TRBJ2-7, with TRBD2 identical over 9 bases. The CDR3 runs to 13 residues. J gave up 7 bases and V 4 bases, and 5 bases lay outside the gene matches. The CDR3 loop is CASSWAGGGEQYF. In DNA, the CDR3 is TGTGCCAGCAGTTGGGCGGGAGGGGGTGAGCAGTACTTC.

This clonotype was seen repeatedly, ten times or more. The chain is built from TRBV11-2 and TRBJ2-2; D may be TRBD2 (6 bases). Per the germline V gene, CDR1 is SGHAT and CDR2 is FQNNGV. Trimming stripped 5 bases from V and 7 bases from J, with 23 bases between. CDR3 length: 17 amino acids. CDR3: CASSNPGTPSAGGELFF. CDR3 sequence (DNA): TGTGCCAGCAGCAACCCCGGGACCCCTAGCGCCGGCGGGGAGCTGTTTTTT.

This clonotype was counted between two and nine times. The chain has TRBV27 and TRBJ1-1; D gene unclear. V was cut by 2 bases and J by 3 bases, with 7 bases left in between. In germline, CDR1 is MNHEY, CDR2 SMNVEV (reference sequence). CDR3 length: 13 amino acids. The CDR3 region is CASSLMRDTEAFF. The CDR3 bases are TGTGCCAGCAGTTTAATGAGAGACACTGAAGCTTTCTTT.

The CDR3 sequence: CASSTDLTGDEQYF. DNA for the CDR3: TGTGCCAGCAGTACCGATCTGACAGGGGACGAGCAGTACTTC. The chain carries TRBV5-6 and TRBJ2-7, with 8 bases identical to TRBD1. CDR3 length: 14 amino acids. Germline loops: CDR1 SGHDT, CDR2 YYEEEE. V shed 5 bases and J 5 bases; nucleotides not matched to a gene: 9.

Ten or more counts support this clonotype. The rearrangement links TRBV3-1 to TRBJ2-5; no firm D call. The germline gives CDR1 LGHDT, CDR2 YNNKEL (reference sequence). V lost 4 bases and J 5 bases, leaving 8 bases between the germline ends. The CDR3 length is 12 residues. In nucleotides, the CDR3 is TGTGCCAGCAGCCCACCCCTGGAGACCCAGTACTTC. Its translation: CASSPPLETQYF.